This T cell receptor beta chain was recorded in a study of blood T cell repertoires in COVID-19. Clones were read by immunoSEQ multiplex PCR, and TCRdb kept only the in-frame ones, dropping some. The data hold around 130,000 clones, with approximately 84% observed a single time. The germline CDR1 and CDR2 sequences are LGHNT and FRNRAP. Trimming cost V 7 bases and J 3 bases, with 12 bases left between them. The CDR3 has 14 amino acids. This receptor was identified in a human donor in a cohort sampled during active COVID-19. V is TRBV12-5 and J is TRBJ1-4; D gene uncertain. The sequenced sample consisted of peripheral blood. CDR3 DNA sequence: TGTGCTAGTGCAGGAGGCCTGGCTAATGAAAAACTGTTTTTT. Amino acid sequence: CASAGGLANEKLFF. The variable domain in full, completed from reference TRBV12-5 and TRBJ1-4, reads DARVTQTPRHKVTEMGQEVTMRCQPILGHNTVFWYRQTMMQGLELLAYFRNRAPLDDSGMPKDRFSAEMPDATLATLKIQPSEPRDSAVYFCASAGGLANEKLFFGSGTQLSVL.